These 9 T cell receptor beta chains were all obtained from the same sample, sequenced in a study of cytomegalovirus exposure and HLA in healthy donors. PCR was performed using 60 Vbeta and 13 Jbeta primers. The table came from immunoSEQ multiplex PCR; TCRdb's copy has only in-frame clones and leaves some out. The sample consists of tens of thousands of clones, 50% to 70% of them appearing once. The sequencing input was PBMCs. All receptors come from a human donor in good health.

The rearrangement uses TRBV30 and TRBJ1-1; D unresolved. V was trimmed by 3 bases and J by 1 base, leaving 6 bases between them. CDR1 GTSNPN and CDR2 SVGIG come from the germline V gene (reference sequence). This CDR3 is built from 12 residues. The CDR3 DNA reads TGTGCCTGGAGGGCAGGGAACACTGAAGCTTTCTTT. It translates to CAWRAGNTEAFF. The full variable domain, its missing parts supplied by reference TRBV30 and TRBJ1-1, is SQTIHQWPATLVQPVGSPLSLECTVEGTSNPNLYWYRQAAGRGLQLLFYSVGIGQISSEVPQNLSASRPQDRQFILSSKKLLLSDSGFYLCAWRAGNTEAFFGQGTRLTVV.

The V gene is TRBV6-5, the J gene TRBJ1-2; the D gene is possibly TRBD1 (5 bases). V was pared by 0 bases and J by 6 bases, with 8 bases between. Germline lookup yields CDR1 MNHEY and CDR2 SVGAGI. This CDR3 is built from 13 residues. CDR3 DNA: TGTGCCAGCAGTTACTCGGGGGGTGATGGCTACACCTTC. This codes for CASSYSGGDGYTF.

The chain combines TRBV6-5 with TRBJ2-3, with D tentatively TRBD1 (5 bases). The CDR3 totals 14 residues. V shed 0 bases and J shed 6 bases, with 10 bases lying between them. Looked up from germline, CDR1 is MNHEY and CDR2 is SVGAGI. The CDR3 coding sequence is TGTGCCAGCAGTTACTCGACAGTGGCGGATACGCAGTATTTT. Encoded protein: CASSYSTVADTQYF.

The chain uses TRBV5-1 and TRBJ1-4; D possibly corresponds to TRBD1 (5 bases). Germline CDR1 SGHRS, CDR2 YFSETQ. The CDR3 length is 15 residues. V was cut by 1 base and J by 5 bases, with 12 bases left in between. CDR3 residues: CASSLNGGLNEKLFF. As DNA, the CDR3 is TGCGCCAGCAGCTTGAATGGGGGACTAAATGAAAAACTGTTTTTT.

V and J are TRBV11-3 and TRBJ1-2, with 7 bases lining up with TRBD1. The CDR3 consists of 14 residues. Trimming took 3 bases from V and 6 from J; bases not matched to a gene: 7. CDR1 and CDR2 (germline): SGHNT, YENEEA. This chain's CDR3 is CASSFGQGGDGYTF. The CDR3, as DNA: TGTGCCAGCAGCTTCGGCCAGGGGGGAGATGGCTACACCTTC.

This clone appeared a few times. J is TRBJ2-2 and V is TRBV5-6; D not resolved. Trimming took 0 bases from V and 4 from J, leaving 13 bases between them. This CDR3 comprises 16 residues. Per germline, CDR1 SGHDT and CDR2 YYEEEE. The CDR3 spells CASSLAYRVPTGELFF. The CDR3 coding sequence is TGTGCCAGCAGCTTGGCTTATCGGGTCCCCACCGGGGAGCTGTTTTTT.

The chain has TRBV5-4 and TRBJ2-7; 14 bases match TRBD2. J gave up 6 bases and V 4 bases, and 6 bases lay outside the gene matches. This CDR3 spans 15 amino acids. Germline V gives CDR1 SGHNT, CDR2 YYREEE (reference sequence). The DNA for the CDR3 is TGTGCCAGCAGCCGGGGACTAGCGGGGGCCCCCGAGCAGTACTTC. It translates to CASSRGLAGAPEQYF. Combining the CDR3 with reference TRBV5-4 and TRBJ2-7 gives the whole variable domain ETGVTQSPTHLIKTRGQQVTLRCSSQSGHNTVSWYQQALGQGPQFIFQYYREEENGRGNFPPRFSGLQFPNYSSELNVNALELDDSALYLCASSRGLAGAPEQYFGPGTRLTVT.

The V and J genes are TRBV27 and TRBJ1-5; no clear D. The CDR3 runs 12 residues. The germline V gene has CDR1 MNHEY and CDR2 SMNVEV (reference sequence). V was trimmed by 3 bases and J by 5 bases, leaving 5 bases between them. The CDR3 bases are TGTGCCAGCAGTTTCCGGGATCAGCCCCAGCATTTT. Translated, it gives CASSFRDQPQHF.

The chain has TRBV2 and TRBJ1-5, with 7 nucleotides matching TRBD1. V shed 6 bases and J 0 bases; nucleotides not matched to a gene: 5. CDR3 length: 15 amino acids. CDR1 and CDR2 (germline): SNHLY, FYNNEI. The CDR3 region has the DNA TGTGCCAGCAGCCGACAGGGCCTTAGCAATCAGCCCCAGCATTTT. This translates into CASSRQGLSNQPQHF.